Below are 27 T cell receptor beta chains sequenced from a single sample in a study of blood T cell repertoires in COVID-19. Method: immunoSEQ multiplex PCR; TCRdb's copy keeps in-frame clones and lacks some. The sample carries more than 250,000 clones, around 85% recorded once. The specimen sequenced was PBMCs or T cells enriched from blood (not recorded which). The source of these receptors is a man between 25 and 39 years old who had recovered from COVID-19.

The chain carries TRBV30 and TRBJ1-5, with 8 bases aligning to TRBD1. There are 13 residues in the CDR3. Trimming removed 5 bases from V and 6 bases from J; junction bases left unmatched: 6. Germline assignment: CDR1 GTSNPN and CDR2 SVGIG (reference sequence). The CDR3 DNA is TGTGCCTGGCACCGCAGGGGGCGTCAGCCCCAGCATTTT. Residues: CAWHRRGRQPQHF.

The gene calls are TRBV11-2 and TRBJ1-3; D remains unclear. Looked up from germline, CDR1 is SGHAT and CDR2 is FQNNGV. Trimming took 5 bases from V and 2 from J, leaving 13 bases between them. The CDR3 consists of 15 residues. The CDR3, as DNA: TGTGCCAGCAGCCCAGCCGGGTCCACTGGAAACACCATATATTTT. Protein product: CASSPAGSTGNTIYF. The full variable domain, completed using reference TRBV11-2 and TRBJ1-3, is EAGVAQSPRYKIIEKRQSVAFWCNPISGHATLYWYQQILGQGPKLLIQFQNNGVVDDSQLPKDRFSAERLKGVDSTLKIQPAKLEDSAVYLCASSPAGSTGNTIYFGEGSWLTVV.

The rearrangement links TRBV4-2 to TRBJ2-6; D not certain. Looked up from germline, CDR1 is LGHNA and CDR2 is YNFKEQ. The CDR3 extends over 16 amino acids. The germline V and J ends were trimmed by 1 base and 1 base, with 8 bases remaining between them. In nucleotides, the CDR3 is TGTGCCAGCAGCCAAGTCACGGGTTCTGGGGCCAACGTCCTGACTTTC. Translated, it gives CASSQVTGSGANVLTF.

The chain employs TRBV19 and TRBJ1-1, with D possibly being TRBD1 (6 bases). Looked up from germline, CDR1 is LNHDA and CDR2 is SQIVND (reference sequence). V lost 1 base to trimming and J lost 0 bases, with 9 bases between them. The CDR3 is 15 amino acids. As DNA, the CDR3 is TGTGCCAGTAGTATAGCGGACAGATTGAACACTGAAGCTTTCTTT. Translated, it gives CASSIADRLNTEAFF.

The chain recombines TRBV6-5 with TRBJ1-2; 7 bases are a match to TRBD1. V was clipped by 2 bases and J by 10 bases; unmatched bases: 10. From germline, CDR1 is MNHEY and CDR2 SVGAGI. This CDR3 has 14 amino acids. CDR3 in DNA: TGTGCCAGCAGTTACGCGGGACAGCCGTGGTCCTACACCTTC. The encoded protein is CASSYAGQPWSYTF.

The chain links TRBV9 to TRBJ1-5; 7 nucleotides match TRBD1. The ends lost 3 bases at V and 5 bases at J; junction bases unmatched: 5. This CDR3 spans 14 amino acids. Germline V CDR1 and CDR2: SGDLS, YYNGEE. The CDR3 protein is CASSAGTEDQPQHF. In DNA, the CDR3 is TGTGCCAGCAGCGCCGGGACAGAGGATCAGCCCCAGCATTTT.

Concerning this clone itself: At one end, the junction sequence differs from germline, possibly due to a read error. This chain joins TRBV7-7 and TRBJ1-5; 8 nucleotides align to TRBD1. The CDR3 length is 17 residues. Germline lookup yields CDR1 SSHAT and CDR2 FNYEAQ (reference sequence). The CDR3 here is CASRMDRADHSNQPQHF. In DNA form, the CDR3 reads TGTGCTAGCAGGATGGACAGGGCCGACCATAGCAATCAGCCCCAGCATTTT.

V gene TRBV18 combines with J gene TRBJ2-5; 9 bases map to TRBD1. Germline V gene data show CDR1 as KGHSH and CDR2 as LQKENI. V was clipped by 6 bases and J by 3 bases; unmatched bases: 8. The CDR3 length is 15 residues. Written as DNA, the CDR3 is TGTGCCAGCTCGCCCCGGGACAGGGAAAAAGAGACCCAGTACTTC. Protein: CASSPRDREKETQYF.

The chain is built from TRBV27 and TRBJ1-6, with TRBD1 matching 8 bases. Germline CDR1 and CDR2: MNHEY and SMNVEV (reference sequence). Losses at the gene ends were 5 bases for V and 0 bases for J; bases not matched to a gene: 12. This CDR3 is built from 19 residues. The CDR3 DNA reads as TGTGCCAGCAGTCCCACGACCGGACAGGGACCCTCCTATAATTCACCCCTCCACTTT. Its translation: CASSPTTGQGPSYNSPLHF.

CDR3: CASSTGTGFGGAFF. As DNA, the CDR3 is TGTGCCAGCAGCACCGGGACAGGGTTTGGGGGGGCTTTCTTT. This sequence joins TRBV7-2 and TRBJ1-1; 9 positions agree with TRBD1. With V trimmed by 5 bases and J by 11 bases, 12 bases remained unmatched. Germline V gene data show CDR1 as SGHTA and CDR2 as FQGNSA. The CDR3 extends over 14 amino acids.

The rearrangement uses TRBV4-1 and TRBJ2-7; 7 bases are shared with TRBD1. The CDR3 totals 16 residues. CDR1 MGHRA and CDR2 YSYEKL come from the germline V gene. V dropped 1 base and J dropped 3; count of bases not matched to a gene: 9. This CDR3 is CASSQGRRAGGYEQYF. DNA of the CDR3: TGCGCCAGCAGCCAAGGCCGTCGGGCAGGGGGCTACGAGCAGTACTTC.

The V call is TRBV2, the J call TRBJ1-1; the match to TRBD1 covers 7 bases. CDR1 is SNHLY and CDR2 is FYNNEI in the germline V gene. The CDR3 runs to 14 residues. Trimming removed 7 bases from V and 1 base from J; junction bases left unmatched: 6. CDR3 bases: TGTGCCAGCATTAAGACAGGGCCGAACACTGAAGCTTTCTTT. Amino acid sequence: CASIKTGPNTEAFF.

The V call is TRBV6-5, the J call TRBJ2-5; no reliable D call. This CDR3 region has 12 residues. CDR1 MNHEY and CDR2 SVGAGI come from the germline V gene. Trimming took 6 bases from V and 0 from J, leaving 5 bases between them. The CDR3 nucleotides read TGTGCCAGCAGGCGCAACCAAGAGACCCAGTACTTC. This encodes CASRRNQETQYF.

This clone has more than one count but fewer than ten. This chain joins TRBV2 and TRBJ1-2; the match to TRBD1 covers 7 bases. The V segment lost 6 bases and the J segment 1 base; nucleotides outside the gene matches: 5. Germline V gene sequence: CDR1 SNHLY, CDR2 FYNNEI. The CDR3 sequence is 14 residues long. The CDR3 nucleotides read TGTGCCAGCAGATCCAGGGGGAGTAACTATGGCTACACCTTC. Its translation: CASRSRGSNYGYTF. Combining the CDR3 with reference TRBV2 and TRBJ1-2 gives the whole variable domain EPEVTQTPSHQVTQMGQEVILRCVPISNHLYFYWYRQILGQKVEFLVSFYNNEISEKSEIFDDQFSVERPDGSNFTLKIRSTKLEDSAMYFCASRSRGSNYGYTFGSGTRLTVV.

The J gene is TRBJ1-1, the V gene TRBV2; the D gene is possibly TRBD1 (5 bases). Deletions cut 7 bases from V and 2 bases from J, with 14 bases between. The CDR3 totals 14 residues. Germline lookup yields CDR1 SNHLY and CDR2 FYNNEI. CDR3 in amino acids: CASTPEGINTEAFF. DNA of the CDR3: TGTGCCAGCACCCCGGAGGGGATAAACACTGAAGCTTTCTTT.

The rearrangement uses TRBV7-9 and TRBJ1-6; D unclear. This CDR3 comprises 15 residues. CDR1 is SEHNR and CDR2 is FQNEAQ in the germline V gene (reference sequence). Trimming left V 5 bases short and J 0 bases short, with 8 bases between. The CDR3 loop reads CASSPGSSYNSPLHF. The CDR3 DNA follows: TGTGCCAGCAGCCCTGGGAGCTCCTATAATTCACCCCTCCACTTT.

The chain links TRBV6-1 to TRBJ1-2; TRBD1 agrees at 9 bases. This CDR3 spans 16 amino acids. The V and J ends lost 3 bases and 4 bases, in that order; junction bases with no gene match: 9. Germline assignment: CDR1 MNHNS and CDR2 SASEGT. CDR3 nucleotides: TGTGCCAGCAGTGACGGGACAGGGACCGACGGCTATGGCTACACCTTC. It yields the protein CASSDGTGTDGYGYTF.

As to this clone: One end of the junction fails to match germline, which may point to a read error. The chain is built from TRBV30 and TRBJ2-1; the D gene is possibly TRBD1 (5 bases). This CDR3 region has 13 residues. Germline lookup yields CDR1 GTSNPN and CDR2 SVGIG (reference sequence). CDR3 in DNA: TGTACCTGGAGTAGGGGCTCCTACAATGAGCAGTTCTTC. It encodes CTWSRGSYNEQFF.

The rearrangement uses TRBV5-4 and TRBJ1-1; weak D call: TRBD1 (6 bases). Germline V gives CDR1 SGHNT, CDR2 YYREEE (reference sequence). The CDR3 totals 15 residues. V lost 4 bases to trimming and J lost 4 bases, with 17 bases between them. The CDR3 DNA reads TGTGCCAGCAGCCCACCAGGGGCCAGGGGCACTGAAGCTTTCTTT. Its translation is CASSPPGARGTEAFF.

The CDR3 is CASSLRWDREANYGYTF. For the CDR3, the DNA is TGTGCCAGCAGCTTAAGATGGGACAGAGAAGCTAACTATGGCTACACCTTC. The rearrangement joins TRBV7-9 to TRBJ1-2; TRBD1 matches at 7 bases. This CDR3 has 17 amino acids. Germline V gives CDR1 SEHNR, CDR2 FQNEAQ (reference sequence). J was trimmed by 0 bases and V by 2 bases; bases with no gene match: 9.

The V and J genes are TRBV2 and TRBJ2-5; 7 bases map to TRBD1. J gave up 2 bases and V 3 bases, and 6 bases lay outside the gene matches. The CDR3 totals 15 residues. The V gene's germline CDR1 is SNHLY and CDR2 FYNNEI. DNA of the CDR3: TGTGCCAGCAGTGATATGGGGACAGTGCAAGAGACCCAGTACTTC. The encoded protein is CASSDMGTVQETQYF. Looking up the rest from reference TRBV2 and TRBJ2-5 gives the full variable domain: EPEVTQTPSHQVTQMGQEVILRCVPISNHLYFYWYRQILGQKVEFLVSFYNNEISEKSEIFDDQFSVERPDGSNFTLKIRSTKLEDSAMYFCASSDMGTVQETQYFGPGTRLLVL.

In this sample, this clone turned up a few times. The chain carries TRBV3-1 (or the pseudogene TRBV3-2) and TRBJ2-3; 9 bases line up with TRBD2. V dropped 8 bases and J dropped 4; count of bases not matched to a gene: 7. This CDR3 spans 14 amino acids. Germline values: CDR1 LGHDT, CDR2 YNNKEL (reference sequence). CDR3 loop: CASSLAGSADTQYF. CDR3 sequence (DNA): TGTGCCAGCTCCCTAGCGGGGAGTGCAGATACGCAGTATTTT.

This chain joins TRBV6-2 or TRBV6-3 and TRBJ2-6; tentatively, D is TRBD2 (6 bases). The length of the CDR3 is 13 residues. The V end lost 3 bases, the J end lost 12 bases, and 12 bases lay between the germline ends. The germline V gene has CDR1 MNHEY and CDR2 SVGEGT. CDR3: CASSYPGVSVLTF. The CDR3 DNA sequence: TGTGCCAGCAGTTATCCGGGGGTTTCCGTCCTGACTTTC.

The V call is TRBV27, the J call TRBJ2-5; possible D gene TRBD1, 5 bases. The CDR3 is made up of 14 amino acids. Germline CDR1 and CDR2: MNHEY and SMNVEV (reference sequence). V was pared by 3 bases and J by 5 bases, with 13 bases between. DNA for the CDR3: TGTGCCAGCAGTTTTTCGGCAGGGCTGGAGACCCAGTACTTC. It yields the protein CASSFSAGLETQYF.

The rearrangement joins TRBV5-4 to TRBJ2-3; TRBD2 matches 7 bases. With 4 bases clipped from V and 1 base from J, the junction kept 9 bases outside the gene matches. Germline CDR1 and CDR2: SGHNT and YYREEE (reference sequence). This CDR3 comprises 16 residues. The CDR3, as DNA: TGTGCCAGCAGCGTCGGCGGACGGGGGGGCACAGATACGCAGTATTTT. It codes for CASSVGGRGGTDTQYF.

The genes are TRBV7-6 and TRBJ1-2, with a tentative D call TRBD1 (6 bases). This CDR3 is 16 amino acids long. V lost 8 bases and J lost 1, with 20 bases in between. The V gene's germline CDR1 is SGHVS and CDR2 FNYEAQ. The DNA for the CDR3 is TGTGCCAGCTCACAATTGACTGGACAGAGTAACTATGGCTACACCTTC. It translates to CASSQLTGQSNYGYTF.

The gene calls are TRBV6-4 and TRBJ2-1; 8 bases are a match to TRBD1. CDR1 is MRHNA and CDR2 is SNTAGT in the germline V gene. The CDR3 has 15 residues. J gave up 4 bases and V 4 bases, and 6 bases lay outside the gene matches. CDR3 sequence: CASSAGQGPYNEQFF. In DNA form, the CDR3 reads TGTGCCAGCAGTGCCGGACAGGGACCTTACAATGAGCAGTTCTTC.